A single sample gave rise to the 13 T cell receptor beta chains below, sequenced in a study of blood T cells in healthy people across ages. A sample-barcoded 5' primer and a J-beta primer mix were used in a second PCR of about 6 to 12 cycles. MiXCR, applied by TCRdb to the 5' RACE reads, yields one record per CDR3 protein. The sample consists of approximately 1,000,000 distinct CDR3 sequences, less than 50% of them appearing once. The sample taken for sequencing was blood. All receptors derive from an older woman in good health.

The chain combines TRBV7-9 with TRBJ2-3; TRBD2 is a possible D gene (7 bases). V shed 6 bases and J shed 3 bases, with 16 bases lying between them. This CDR3 spans 15 amino acids. Germline V gene data show CDR1 as SEHNR and CDR2 as FQNEAQ (reference sequence). Written as DNA, the CDR3 is TGTGCCAGCAGTTTTCTCGGGGGGCGTACAGATACGCAGTATTTT. Translating gives CASSFLGGRTDTQYF.

As for this clonotype: At one boundary the junction diverges from the germline segment, which might be a read error. This chain joins TRBV5-6 and TRBJ2-7; a weak D match, TRBD1 (6 bases). The CDR3 covers 15 residues. Germline-derived CDR1 and CDR2 are SGHDT and YYEEEE. CDR3 amino acids: CVSSTTGPGIYEQYF. CDR3 bases: TGTGTCAGCAGCACGACAGGCCCTGGCATCTACGAGCAGTACTTC.

In nucleotides, the CDR3 is TGTGCCAGCACTTCTACGGGCGTAGGGTTTCGGTACTTC. Its translation is CASTSTGVGFRYF. The rearrangement joins TRBV6-2 or TRBV6-3 to TRBJ2-5; D remains unclear. Between the trimmed V and J ends, which lost 7 bases and 13 bases, there was a span of 22 bases. This CDR3 region has 13 residues. CDR1 and CDR2 from the germline V gene are MNHEY and SVGEGT.

The rearrangement links TRBV20-1 to TRBJ1-2, with 9 positions matching TRBD1. The CDR3 has 13 amino acids. Unmatched junction bases numbered 6, after V lost 3 bases and J lost 7 bases. Germline values: CDR1 DFQATT, CDR2 SNEGSKA (reference sequence). The CDR3 is CSASTGGITGYTF. Written as DNA, the CDR3 is TGCAGTGCTAGTACAGGGGGCATAACTGGCTACACCTTC.

This clonotype was found a few times. This chain joins TRBV6-5 and TRBJ2-3; no clear D gene. Germline assignment: CDR1 MNHEY and CDR2 SVGAGI. V gave up 4 bases and J gave up 4 bases, with 12 bases separating them. This CDR3 comprises 14 residues. The CDR3 nucleotides are TGTGCCAGCAGTTGGGCTGCGGTGCCAGATACGCAGTATTTT. Its protein is CASSWAAVPDTQYF.

On this clonotype itself: This may stem from a read error, because a much larger clone lies one nucleotide away. The chain has TRBV2 and TRBJ2-1; 8 positions match TRBD2. With 6 bases clipped from V and 0 bases from J, the junction kept 7 bases outside the gene matches. This CDR3 spans 16 amino acids. Germline CDR1 and CDR2: SNHLY and FYNNEI. The CDR3 loop reads CASRNSGTSSYNEQFF. The CDR3 DNA is TGTGCCAGCAGGAATAGCGGGACGAGCTCCTACAATGAGCAGTTCTTC. Supplemented by reference TRBV2 and TRBJ2-1, the full variable domain reads EPEVTQTPSHQVTQMGQEVILRCVPISNHLYFYWYRQILGQKVEFLVSFYNNEISEKSEIFDDQFSVERPDGSNFTLKIRSTKLEDSAMYFCASRNSGTSSYNEQFFGPGTRLTVL.

A few counts support this clonotype. The chain recombines TRBV7-9 with TRBJ2-7; D may be TRBD2 (5 bases). Trimming removed 1 base at V and 3 bases at J, with 10 bases between. CDR1 SEHNR and CDR2 FQNEAQ come from the germline V gene (reference sequence). The CDR3 has 14 amino acids. In DNA form, the CDR3 reads TGTGCCAGCAGCTTAGGGACCCGGGGCTACGAGCAGTACTTC. It encodes CASSLGTRGYEQYF.

J is TRBJ1-6 and V is TRBV27; D perhaps matches TRBD1 (5 bases). There are 13 residues in the CDR3. Trimming removed 5 bases from V and 8 bases from J, with 10 bases in between. Germline CDR1 and CDR2: MNHEY and SMNVEV (reference sequence). The CDR3, as DNA: TGTGCCAGCAGTGGGGCGAATCATTCACCCCTCCACTTT. It yields the protein CASSGANHSPLHF.

The CDR3 reads CASSLTSVGNYEQYF. CDR3 coding DNA: TGCGCCAGCAGCCTAACTAGCGTGGGTAACTACGAGCAGTACTTC. This chain joins TRBV4-1 and TRBJ2-7; TRBD2 agrees at 7 bases. Per germline, CDR1 MGHRA and CDR2 YSYEKL. The V segment lost 4 bases and the J segment 3 bases; nucleotides outside the gene matches: 9. This CDR3 region has 15 residues.

This rearrangement joins TRBV4-1 to TRBJ2-1; D is perhaps TRBD2 (5 bases). This CDR3 has 15 residues. The germline V gene encodes CDR1 MGHRA and CDR2 YSYEKL. Trimming cost V 0 bases and J 2 bases, with 8 bases left between them. Here the CDR3 reads CASSQERATYNEQFF. The CDR3 nucleotides are TGCGCCAGCAGCCAAGAGCGGGCTACCTACAATGAGCAGTTCTTC.

This clonotype was recorded only once. This chain connects TRBV11-2 to TRBJ2-7; possibly TRBD2 for D (5 bases). Trimming took 5 bases from V and 5 from J, leaving 13 bases between them. CDR1 and CDR2 (germline): SGHAT, FQNNGV. This CDR3 comprises 13 residues. The CDR3 region is CASSLNPRDEQYF. CDR3 in DNA: TGTGCCAGCAGCCTAAACCCGAGGGACGAGCAGTACTTC. The variable domain in full, with the rest retrieved from reference TRBV11-2 and TRBJ2-7, is EAGVAQSPRYKIIEKRQSVAFWCNPISGHATLYWYQQILGQGPKLLIQFQNNGVVDDSQLPKDRFSAERLKGVDSTLKIQPAKLEDSAVYLCASSLNPRDEQYFGPGTRLTVT.

The V call is TRBV7-9, the J call TRBJ2-7; D ambiguous. Per germline, CDR1 SEHNR and CDR2 FQNEAQ (reference sequence). This CDR3 contains 13 residues. With 5 bases removed from V and 4 bases from J, the gap between germline ends came to 12 bases. In nucleotides, the CDR3 is TGTGCCAGCAGCGGAACAGTTGGGTACGAGCAGTACTTC. Translated, it gives CASSGTVGYEQYF.

The table lists this clonotype with a few counts. The chain couples TRBV12-3 or TRBV12-4 to TRBJ2-5, with TRBD2 identical over 8 bases. Trimming removed 6 bases from V and 2 bases from J; junction bases left unmatched: 5. The length of the CDR3 is 14 residues. The CDR3 coding sequence is TGTGCCAGCAGACCAAGCGGGAGACAAGAGACCCAGTACTTC. Its protein is CASRPSGRQETQYF.